This T cell receptor beta chain was profiled in a study of cytomegalovirus exposure and HLA in healthy donors. The CDR3 is 13 amino acids. V lost 5 bases and J lost 8, with 13 bases in between. The germline CDR1 and CDR2 sequences are MNHEY and SMNVEV (reference sequence). It was with 60 Vbeta and 13 Jbeta primers that the PCR ran. Assay: immunoSEQ multiplex PCR; the TCRdb copy retains only in-frame clones and omits some. This sample carries roughly 110,000 clones, around 74% of them seen once, and the ten largest clones take approximately 14%. Sequenced material: PBMCs. The gene calls are TRBV27 and TRBJ2-1; a possible D gene is TRBD2 (5 bases). The TCR originated in a middle-aged woman in good health and CMV-seropositive. CDR3 in DNA: TGTGCCAGCAGTACCCAGGAGAGGGATGAGCAGTTCTTC. It codes for CASSTQERDEQFF.